The 6 T cell receptor beta chains in this list originate from one sample, sequenced in a study of technical replicates of blood from several donors. The method was immunoSEQ multiplex PCR; TCRdb's version includes in-frame clones alone and lacks a portion of them. This sample yields tens of thousands of clones, of which 85% to 95% are seen a single time; approximately 0.4% belongs to the top ten. The sample comprised T cells isolated from PBMCs. The receptors were sampled from a human donor in good health.

The rearrangement uses TRBV6-1 and TRBJ2-7; 12 positions match TRBD2. This CDR3 has 15 amino acids. V lost 7 bases and J lost 0; bases outside the gene matches: 4. The V gene's germline CDR1 is MNHNS and CDR2 SASEGT. The CDR3 spells CASTGLAGSSYEQYF. CDR3 coding DNA: TGTGCCAGCACCGGACTAGCGGGGTCCTCCTACGAGCAGTACTTC.

This rearrangement joins TRBV7-3 to TRBJ2-1, with 8 bases aligning to TRBD2. Germline V CDR1 and CDR2: SGHTA, FQGTGA. This CDR3 spans 13 amino acids. The V segment lost 5 bases and the J segment 8 bases; nucleotides outside the gene matches: 5. The CDR3 sequence is CASSPVLADEQFF. For the CDR3, the DNA is TGTGCCAGCAGCCCCGTACTAGCGGATGAGCAGTTCTTC. Variable domain in full (rest from reference TRBV7-3 and TRBJ2-1): GAGVSQTPSNKVTEKGKYVELRCDPISGHTALYWYRQSLGQGPEFLIYFQGTGAADDSGLPNDRFFAVRPEGSVSTLKIQRTERGDSAVYLCASSPVLADEQFFGPGTRLTVL.

With respect to this clone: The junction does not match germline at one end; this may be a read error. The CDR3 nucleotides read TGTGCCAGTAGGATAGCGGGAGGCCCCTACGAGCAGTACTTC. Residues: CASRIAGGPYEQYF. This chain links TRBV19 with TRBJ2-7; the match to TRBD2 covers 10 bases. The germline V gene has CDR1 LNHDA and CDR2 SQIVND (reference sequence). This CDR3 has 14 residues.

The chain links TRBV6-4 to TRBJ2-3; no definite D call. Per the germline V gene, CDR1 is MRHNA and CDR2 is SNTAGT. V lost 6 bases and J lost 2, with 9 bases in between. CDR3 length equals 13 residues. The CDR3 bases are TGTGCCAGCAGAGAGGCCCTCACAGATACGCAGTATTTT. Translation: CASREALTDTQYF.

This chain connects TRBV11-2 to TRBJ2-3, with 11 bases that match TRBD2. The CDR3 has 16 amino acids. The V gene end was trimmed by 6 bases and the J gene end by 4 bases; junction bases not matched to a gene: 9. CDR1 and CDR2 from the germline V gene are SGHAT and FQNNGV. The CDR3 reads CASRISGRAGADTQYF. In nucleotides, the CDR3 is TGTGCCAGCAGAATTAGCGGGAGGGCAGGGGCAGATACGCAGTATTTT.

This chain connects TRBV9 to TRBJ2-1; D is undetermined. Trimming stripped 3 bases from V and 8 bases from J, with 9 bases between. Per germline, CDR1 SGDLS and CDR2 YYNGEE. This CDR3 has 12 amino acids. The CDR3 loop is CASSETQDEQFF. Written as DNA, the CDR3 is TGTGCCAGCAGCGAGACGCAGGATGAGCAGTTCTTC.